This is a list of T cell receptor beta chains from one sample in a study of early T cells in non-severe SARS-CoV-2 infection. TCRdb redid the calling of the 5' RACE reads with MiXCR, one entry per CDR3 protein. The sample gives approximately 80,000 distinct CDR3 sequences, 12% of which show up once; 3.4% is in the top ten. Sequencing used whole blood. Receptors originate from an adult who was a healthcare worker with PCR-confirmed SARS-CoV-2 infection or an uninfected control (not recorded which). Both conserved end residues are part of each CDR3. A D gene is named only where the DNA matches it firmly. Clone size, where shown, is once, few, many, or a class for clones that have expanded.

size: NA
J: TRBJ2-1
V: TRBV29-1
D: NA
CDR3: CSTSPGPGEQFF
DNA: TGCAGCACATCCCCAGGGCCGGGTGAGCAGTTCTTC

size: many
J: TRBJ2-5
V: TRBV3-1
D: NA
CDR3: CASSRRARKAETQYF
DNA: TGTGCCAGCAGCCGTCGGGCCAGAAAGGCAGAGACCCAGTACTTC

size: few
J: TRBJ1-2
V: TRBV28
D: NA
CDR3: CASSSIWWSGYTF
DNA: TGTGCCAGCAGTTCTATCTGGTGGAGTGGCTACACCTTC

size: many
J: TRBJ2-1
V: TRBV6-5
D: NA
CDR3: CASSHDYNEQFF
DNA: TGTGCCAGCAGTCACGACTACAATGAGCAGTTCTTC

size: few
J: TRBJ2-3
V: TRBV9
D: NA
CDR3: CASSGLTDTQYF
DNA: TGTGCCAGTTCGGGCCTCACAGATACGCAGTATTTT

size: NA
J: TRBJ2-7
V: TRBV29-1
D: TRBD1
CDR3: CSVGQGAGEQYF
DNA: TGCAGCGTAGGACAGGGGGCGGGCGAGCAGTACTTC

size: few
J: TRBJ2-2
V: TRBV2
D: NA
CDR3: CASSDGYSANTGELFF
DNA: TGTGCCAGCAGTGATGGTTATAGCGCCAACACCGGGGAGCTGTTTTTT

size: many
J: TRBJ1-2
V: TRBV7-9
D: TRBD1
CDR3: CASSLGTGNYGYTF
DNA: TGTGCCAGCAGCTTAGGGACAGGAAACTATGGCTACACCTTC

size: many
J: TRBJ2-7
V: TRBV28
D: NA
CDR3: CASSFLKTTVGNEQYF
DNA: TGTGCCAGCAGTTTCCTCAAGACGACGGTGGGGAACGAGCAGTACTTC

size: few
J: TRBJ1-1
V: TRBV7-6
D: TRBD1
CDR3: CASSFRQGAPNTEAFF
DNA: TGTGCCAGCAGCTTTAGACAGGGAGCTCCAAACACTGAAGCTTTCTTT

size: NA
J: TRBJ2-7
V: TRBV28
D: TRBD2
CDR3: CASRGGRAPYEQYF
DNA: TGTGCCAGCAGGGGAGGGAGGGCCCCCTACGAGCAGTACTTC

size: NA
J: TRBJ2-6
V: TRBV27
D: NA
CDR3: CASSLSPISGANVLTF
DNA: TGTGCCAGCAGTTTATCACCCATCTCTGGGGCCAACGTCCTGACTTTC

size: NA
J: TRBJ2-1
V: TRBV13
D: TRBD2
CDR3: CASSLVGTSANEQFF
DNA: TGTGCCAGCAGCCTCGTTGGGACTAGCGCCAATGAGCAGTTCTTC

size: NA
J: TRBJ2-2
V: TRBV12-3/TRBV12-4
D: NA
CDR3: CASSLIRSGGNTGELFF
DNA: TGTGCCAGCAGTTTAATTAGATCTGGGGGGAACACCGGGGAGCTGTTTTTT

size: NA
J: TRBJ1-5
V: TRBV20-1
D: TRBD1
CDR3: CSAIGQGNQPQHF
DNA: TGCAGTGCTATAGGACAGGGCAATCAGCCCCAGCATTTT